Following are 23 T cell receptor beta chains from one sample sequenced in a study of response to subunit inactivated influenza vaccine. Each CDR3 protein is one row after TCRdb ran MiXCR on the RT-PCR reads. The profile shows about 700,000 distinct CDR3 sequences, 13% to 15% of them singletons. This specimen was PBMCs from blood, taken 14 days before vaccination. These TCRs come from a man aged 50-59 years who received an inactivated influenza vaccine.

This clonotype turned up a few times. This chain joins TRBV30 and TRBJ2-5, with 10 bases aligning to TRBD2. Germline loops: CDR1 GTSNPN, CDR2 SVGIG (reference sequence). V was clipped by 0 bases and J by 4 bases; unmatched bases: 8. This CDR3 has 16 residues. The chain's CDR3 is CAWSVRSGGAGETQYF. DNA of the CDR3: TGTGCCTGGAGTGTACGGAGCGGGGGGGCCGGAGAGACCCAGTACTTC. The full variable domain, in which reference TRBV30 and TRBJ2-5 provide the parts outside the CDR3, is SQTIHQWPATLVQPVGSPLSLECTVEGTSNPNLYWYRQAAGRGLQLLFYSVGIGQISSEVPQNLSASRPQDRQFILSSKKLLLSDSGFYLCAWSVRSGGAGETQYFGPGTRLLVL.

The genes are TRBV6-2 or TRBV6-3 and TRBJ2-7, with TRBD1 identical over 7 bases. J gave up 3 bases and V 6 bases, and 5 bases lay outside the gene matches. The CDR3 is 13 residues long. CDR1 MNHEY and CDR2 SVGEGT come from the germline V gene. The CDR3 here is CASRPRTGYEQYF. The DNA for the CDR3 is TGTGCCAGCAGACCCAGGACAGGCTACGAGCAGTACTTC.

The chain links TRBV6-5 to TRBJ1-2; TRBD1 agrees at 7 bases. This CDR3 spans 16 amino acids. V lost 0 bases, J lost 8 bases, and 12 bases stayed unmatched. Germline V gives CDR1 MNHEY, CDR2 SVGAGI. The DNA for the CDR3 is TGTGCCAGCAGTTACTCGTCAATGGAGGGGGCGCGAGGCTACACCTTC. Its protein is CASSYSSMEGARGYTF.

This clonotype has a handful of counts. This sequence joins TRBV6-4 and TRBJ2-7, with a possible D match to TRBD2 (6 bases). V lost 5 bases to trimming and J lost 2 bases, with 16 bases between them. CDR1 is MRHNA, CDR2 SNTAGT, per germline. This CDR3 spans 15 amino acids. The CDR3 sequence: CASSKELAATYEQYF. In DNA form, the CDR3 reads TGTGCCAGCAGTAAGGAACTAGCTGCGACCTACGAGCAGTACTTC.

This clonotype showed up just a few times. The rearrangement joins TRBV6-2 or TRBV6-3 to TRBJ2-1; 11 bases align to TRBD2. This CDR3 is 15 amino acids long. Germline V gene data show CDR1 as MNHEY and CDR2 as SVGEGT. Unmatched junction bases numbered 8, after V lost 6 bases and J lost 7 bases. The CDR3 is CASSRLAGGQNEQFF. The CDR3, as DNA: TGTGCCAGCAGCCGCTTAGCGGGAGGGCAAAATGAGCAGTTCTTC.

The table lists this clonotype with a few counts. This sequence joins TRBV12-3 or TRBV12-4 and TRBJ1-1; 8 bases are shared with TRBD1. The CDR3 is made up of 13 amino acids. Trimming cost V 4 bases and J 6 bases; bases outside gene matches: 4. CDR3 DNA: TGTGCCAGCAGTTCAGACAGGGGCGCTGAAGCTTTCTTT. It translates to CASSSDRGAEAFF.

This clonotype was observed at least ten times. The rearrangement links TRBV20-1 to TRBJ2-3, with 11 bases lining up with TRBD2. This CDR3 has 16 residues. The V gene end was trimmed by 6 bases and the J gene end by 1 base; junction bases not matched to a gene: 9. Germline-derived CDR1 and CDR2 are DFQATT and SNEGSKA (reference sequence). The CDR3 coding sequence is TGCAGTGCGGGAATACTAGCGGGAGCTGGCACAGATACGCAGTATTTT. Amino acid sequence: CSAGILAGAGTDTQYF.

This clonotype was seen only a few times. The chain has TRBV29-1 and TRBJ1-5, with a tentative D call TRBD1 (5 bases). Germline V gene sequence: CDR1 SQVTM, CDR2 ANQGSEA. The CDR3 spans 13 residues. The germline V and J ends were trimmed by 4 bases and 6 bases, with 13 bases remaining between them. The CDR3 coding sequence is TGCAGCGTTGGAGGGAGGGGAGGTCAGCCCCAGCATTTT. This gives the protein CSVGGRGGQPQHF.

This clonotype was observed a few times. The chain links TRBV4-3 to TRBJ2-6; D assignment may be TRBD1 or TRBD2 (5 bases each). The V gene's germline CDR1 is LGHNA and CDR2 YSLEER. The V and J ends lost 3 bases and 0 bases respectively, with 18 bases between them. The CDR3 is made up of 19 amino acids. The DNA for the CDR3 is TGCGCCAGCAGCCAGGTAATACCGGGACGCAGCTCTGGGGCCAACGTCCTGACTTTC. It is translated as CASSQVIPGRSSGANVLTF.

This clonotype was recorded a few times. J is TRBJ2-2 and V is TRBV6-1; 11 nucleotides line up with TRBD2. Trimming took 4 bases from V and 6 from J; bases not matched to a gene: 7. The CDR3 runs to 16 residues. Germline CDR1 MNHNS, CDR2 SASEGT. This chain's CDR3 is CASSAQLAGDPGELFF. CDR3 sequence (DNA): TGTGCCAGCAGTGCTCAACTAGCGGGAGACCCCGGGGAGCTGTTTTTT.

V is TRBV6-5 and J is TRBJ2-2, with TRBD1 matching over 8 bases. CDR3 length: 16 residues. The trim removed 10 bases at V and 1 base at J, leaving 11 bases unmatched. From germline, CDR1 is MNHEY and CDR2 SVGAGI. The CDR3: CAIMYYGQGNTGELFF. CDR3 bases: TGTGCCATCATGTACTACGGACAGGGGAACACCGGGGAGCTGTTTTTT.

This clonotype was found a few times. The chain is built from TRBV4-3 and TRBJ2-2; TRBD2 aligns across 8 bases. This CDR3 spans 16 amino acids. Germline assignment: CDR1 LGHNA and CDR2 YSLEER. The V segment lost 1 base and the J segment 4 bases; nucleotides outside the gene matches: 5. The CDR3 coding sequence is TGCGCCAGCAGCCAAGGGTACGGGGGGGCCACCGGGGAGCTGTTTTTT. Protein sequence: CASSQGYGGATGELFF.

The chain combines TRBV5-1 with TRBJ1-6; no firm D call. Trimming pared 3 bases from V and 10 bases from J, leaving 17 bases between. Looked up from germline, CDR1 is SGHRS and CDR2 is YFSETQ. The CDR3 totals 15 residues. CDR3 amino acids: CASSYGWSSRSPLHF. The CDR3 nucleotides are TGCGCCAGCAGCTACGGTTGGTCTTCGCGATCACCCCTCCACTTT.

This chain links TRBV11-2 with TRBJ2-5; D is possibly TRBD2 (6 bases). Germline-derived CDR1 and CDR2 are SGHAT and FQNNGV. V dropped 5 bases and J dropped 5 bases, with 15 bases sitting between them. The CDR3 sequence is 14 residues long. The CDR3 DNA follows: TGTGCCAGCAGCACCGTGGACTACTCGGAGACCCAGTACTTC. Translating it yields CASSTVDYSETQYF.

This clonotype turned up a few times. The chain links TRBV20-1 to TRBJ1-1, with a tentative D call TRBD1 (6 bases). V lost 5 bases and J lost 1, with 14 bases in between. This CDR3 has 14 amino acids. Per the germline V gene, CDR1 is DFQATT and CDR2 is SNEGSKA (reference sequence). CDR3 sequence (DNA): TGCAGTGCTGTTGAGGGGACACCGAACACTGAAGCTTTCTTT. This sequence encodes CSAVEGTPNTEAFF.

This clonotype has a handful of counts. This chain links TRBV10-3 with TRBJ1-2, with a weak D call TRBD1 (5 bases). Trimming pared 3 bases from V and 8 bases from J, leaving 16 bases between. The CDR3 has 14 residues. Germline V gene data show CDR1 as ENHRY and CDR2 as SYGVKD. CDR3 sequence: CAISETTVNEGYTF. The CDR3 DNA reads as TGTGCCATCAGTGAAACGACAGTCAATGAGGGCTACACCTTC.

This chain uses TRBV7-3 with TRBJ2-1; D perhaps matches TRBD1 (8 bases). The ends were cut back, 5 bases at V and 12 bases at J, with 17 bases in the middle. Per the germline V gene, CDR1 is SGHTA and CDR2 is FQGTGA. The CDR3 contains 13 residues. CDR3 sequence (DNA): TGTGCCAGCAGCCCCAACAGGGGGGGAGGGCAGTTCTTC. Translated, it gives CASSPNRGGGQFF. Full variable domain (remainder filled in from reference TRBV7-3 and TRBJ2-1): GAGVSQTPSNKVTEKGKYVELRCDPISGHTALYWYRQSLGQGPEFLIYFQGTGAADDSGLPNDRFFAVRPEGSVSTLKIQRTERGDSAVYLCASSPNRGGGQFFGPGTRLTVL.

The rearrangement uses TRBV9 and TRBJ1-2, with D unresolved. Germline V gene data show CDR1 as SGDLS and CDR2 as YYNGEE. The CDR3 is made up of 14 amino acids. The V and J ends lost 0 bases and 3 bases respectively, with 9 bases between them. The CDR3 nucleotides read TGTGCCAGCAGCGTAGGCCAGACCTACTATGGCTACACCTTC. This sequence encodes CASSVGQTYYGYTF.

The chain has TRBV11-2 and TRBJ2-5; either TRBD1 or TRBD2 may fit D (5 bases each). V lost 0 bases, J lost 4 bases, and 9 bases lay in between. The CDR3 consists of 14 residues. Looked up from germline, CDR1 is SGHAT and CDR2 is FQNNGV. The CDR3 here is CASSLDLGGETQYF. DNA for the CDR3: TGTGCCAGCAGCTTAGATCTTGGGGGAGAGACCCAGTACTTC. Together with reference TRBV11-2 and TRBJ2-5, the CDR3 gives the full variable domain: EAGVAQSPRYKIIEKRQSVAFWCNPISGHATLYWYQQILGQGPKLLIQFQNNGVVDDSQLPKDRFSAERLKGVDSTLKIQPAKLEDSAVYLCASSLDLGGETQYFGPGTRLLVL.

This clonotype was counted only a few times. V gene TRBV24-1 combines with J gene TRBJ2-2; no firm D call. Trimming shortened V by 5 bases and J by 1 base, and 7 bases separated the two germline ends. The length of the CDR3 is 14 residues. Per germline, CDR1 KGHDR and CDR2 SFDVKD. The chain's CDR3 is CATSVTGNTGELFF. Written as DNA, the CDR3 is TGTGCCACCAGTGTAACCGGGAACACCGGGGAGCTGTTTTTT.

The chain recombines TRBV15 with TRBJ2-5; TRBD2 matches at 13 bases. The CDR3 loop spans 17 amino acids. The trim removed 0 bases at V and 3 bases at J, leaving 4 bases unmatched. Germline CDR1 LNHNV, CDR2 YYDKDF (reference sequence). This CDR3 reads CATSRDSGTSGEETQYF. The CDR3 bases are TGTGCCACCAGCAGAGATTCCGGGACTAGCGGGGAAGAGACCCAGTACTTC.

This clonotype has just a few counts. This chain links TRBV29-1 with TRBJ2-1, with a weak D call TRBD2 (5 bases). The CDR3 totals 13 residues. The V gene's germline CDR1 is SQVTM and CDR2 ANQGSEA. The V end was cut by 8 bases, the J end by 3 bases, with 14 bases between. Written as DNA, the CDR3 is TGCAGCTTCATGAGCGGAGACTACAATGAGCAGTTCTTC. Its translation: CSFMSGDYNEQFF.

This clonotype appeared a few times. The chain has TRBV4-1 and TRBJ2-1; D may correspond to TRBD1 or TRBD2 (6 bases each). The CDR3 extends over 13 amino acids. Germline assignment: CDR1 MGHRA and CDR2 YSYEKL. V lost 3 bases and J 12 bases, leaving 15 bases between the germline ends. The CDR3 spells CASSQTGLGGQFF. The CDR3 nucleotides are TGCGCCAGCAGCCAGACAGGTCTGGGGGGGCAGTTCTTC.